This T cell receptor (beta chain) came from a study of blood T cells in healthy people across ages. A second PCR of 7 to 11 cycles used a sample-barcoded 5' primer and a J-beta primer mix. TCRdb recomputed calls from the 5' RACE reads with MiXCR, one row per CDR3 protein. The sample includes approximately 1,100,000 distinct CDR3 sequences, over 35% of them seen just once. In this sample, this clonotype turned up a few times. The J segment lost 4 bases and the V segment lost 6 bases, leaving 3 bases of the junction unmatched. Germline values: CDR1 SQVTM, CDR2 ANQGSEA. This CDR3 has 12 amino acids. Sequenced material: blood. This sequence joins TRBV29-1 and TRBJ2-5, with 9 bases that match TRBD1. The TCR comes from a woman in her sixties in good health. In DNA form, the CDR3 reads TGCAGCGTAGGACAGGGGCCAGAGACCCAGTACTTC. Its translation is CSVGQGPETQYF.